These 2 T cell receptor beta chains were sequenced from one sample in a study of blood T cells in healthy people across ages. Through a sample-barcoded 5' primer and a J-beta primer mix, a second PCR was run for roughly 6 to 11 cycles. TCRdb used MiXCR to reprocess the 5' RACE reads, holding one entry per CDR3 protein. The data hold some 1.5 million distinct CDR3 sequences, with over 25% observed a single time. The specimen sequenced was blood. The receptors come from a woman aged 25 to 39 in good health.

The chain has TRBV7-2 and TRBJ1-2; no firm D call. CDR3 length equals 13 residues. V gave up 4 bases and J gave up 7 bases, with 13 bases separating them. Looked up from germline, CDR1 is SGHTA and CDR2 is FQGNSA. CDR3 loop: CASSSAAPCGYTF. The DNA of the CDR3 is TGTGCCAGCAGCTCGGCGGCCCCCTGTGGCTACACCTTC.

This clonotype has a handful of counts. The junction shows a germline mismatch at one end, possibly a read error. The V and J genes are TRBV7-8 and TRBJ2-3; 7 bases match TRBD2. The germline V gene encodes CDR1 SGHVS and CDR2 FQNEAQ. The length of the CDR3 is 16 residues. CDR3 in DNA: TGTGCCAGCAGCTTAGGTCCTAGCGGCTTCACAGATACACAGTATTTT. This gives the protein CASSLGPSGFTDTQYF.